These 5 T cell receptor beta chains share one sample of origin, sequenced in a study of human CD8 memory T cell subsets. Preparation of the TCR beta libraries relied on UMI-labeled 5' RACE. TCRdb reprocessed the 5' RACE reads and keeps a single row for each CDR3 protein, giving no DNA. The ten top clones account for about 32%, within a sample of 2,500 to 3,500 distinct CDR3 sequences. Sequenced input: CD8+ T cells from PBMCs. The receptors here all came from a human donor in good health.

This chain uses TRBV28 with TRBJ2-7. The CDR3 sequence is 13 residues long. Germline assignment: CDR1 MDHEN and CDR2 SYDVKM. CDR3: CASSLSATAEQYF.

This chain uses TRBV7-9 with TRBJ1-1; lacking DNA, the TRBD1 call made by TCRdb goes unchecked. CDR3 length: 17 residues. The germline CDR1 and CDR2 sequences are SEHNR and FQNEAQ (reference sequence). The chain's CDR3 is CASSIGTGVGMVAEAFF.

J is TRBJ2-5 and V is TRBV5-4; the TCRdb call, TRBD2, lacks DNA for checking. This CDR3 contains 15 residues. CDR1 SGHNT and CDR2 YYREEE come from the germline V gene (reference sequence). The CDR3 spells CASSFWTSGKETQYF. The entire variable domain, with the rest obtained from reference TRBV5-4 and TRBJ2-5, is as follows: ETGVTQSPTHLIKTRGQQVTLRCSSQSGHNTVSWYQQALGQGPQFIFQYYREEENGRGNFPPRFSGLQFPNYSSELNVNALELDDSALYLCASSFWTSGKETQYFGPGTRLLVL.

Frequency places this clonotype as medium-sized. The CDR3 here is CSARELGTSPGEQFF. The gene calls are TRBV20-1 and TRBJ2-1; TCRdb returns TRBD2, unconfirmable since there is no DNA. Germline CDR1 and CDR2: DFQATT and SNEGSKA (reference sequence). CDR3 length: 15 amino acids.

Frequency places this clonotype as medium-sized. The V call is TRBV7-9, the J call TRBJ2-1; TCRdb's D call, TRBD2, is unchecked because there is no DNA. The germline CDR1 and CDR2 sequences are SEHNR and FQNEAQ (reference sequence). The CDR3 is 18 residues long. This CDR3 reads CASSSSLGGFTPYNEQFF.